The clone carrying this TCR beta chain came up a few times. What it recognizes is unknown. The data were obtained in a study of T cells in Graves' hyperthyroidism and ophthalmopathy. Study-wide results and caveats: The model predicted ophthalmopathy a median roughly six months before onset.

Germline V gene data show CDR1 as LGHNA and CDR2 as YNFKEQ. This CDR3 spans 12 amino acids. V gave up 3 bases and J gave up 15 bases, with 15 bases separating them. Amplification yielded TCR beta CDR3 regions, with RNA transcripts as the source. During a first-round RT-PCR of the TCR CDR3, the HTBI primer set was used. From the multiplex PCR reads, TCRdb called clonotypes with MiXCR, one entry per CDR3 protein. The profile shows approximately 370,000 distinct CDR3 sequences, roughly 17% of them singletons. The rearrangement links TRBV4-2 to TRBJ2-1; no clear D gene. The TCR comes from a woman in her thirties with Graves' hyperthyroidism that later progressed to Graves' ophthalmopathy. Source material: blood. The CDR3 loop is CASSQFPSVRFF. For the CDR3, the DNA is TGTGCCAGCAGCCAGTTCCCCAGCGTGCGGTTCTTC.